Here is one T cell receptor (beta chain) with its context. V shed 4 bases, J shed 3 bases, and the junction held 4 bases outside the gene matches. This CDR3 spans 14 amino acids. CDR1 and CDR2 from the germline V gene are KGHSH and LQKENI. Assay used: immunoSEQ multiplex PCR; TCRdb lists only in-frame clones, some missing. The data show some 16,000 clones, 92% seen once. The data derive from a study of T cell repertoires in ileal Crohn's disease. Time point given: inflamed ileum from the surgical specimen. This sequence joins TRBV18 and TRBJ2-7, with 9 bases that match TRBD1. Sample: ileal tissue. The TCR originated in an adult with Crohn's disease. Here the CDR3 DNA reads TGTGCCAGCTCACGACCGGGACAGGGCTACGAGCAGTACTTC. Encoded protein: CASSRPGQGYEQYF. Combining the CDR3 with reference TRBV18 and TRBJ2-7 gives the whole variable domain NAGVMQNPRHLVRRRGQEARLRCSPMKGHSHVYWYRQLPEEGLKFMVYLQKENIIDESGMPKERFSAEFPKEGPSILRIQQVVRGDSAAYFCASSRPGQGYEQYFGPGTRLTVT.